Sequencing of this TCR beta chain was carried out in a study of T cells in Graves' hyperthyroidism and ophthalmopathy. Study as a whole: Peripheral blood specimens were obtained at initial diagnosis, prior to any treatment.

CDR1 and CDR2 (germline): SGHDT, YYEEEE. This CDR3 region has 15 residues. V shed 2 bases, J shed 4 bases, and the junction held 3 bases outside the gene matches. This clonotype was counted a single time. Amplified regions were TCR beta CDR3 sequences from RNA transcripts. In the first-round RT-PCR of the TCR CDR3, the HTBI primer set was used. TCRdb used MiXCR to reprocess the multiplex PCR reads, holding one entry per CDR3 protein. Counted here are more than 20,000 distinct CDR3 sequences, around 47% occurring once; the ten biggest clones make up roughly 26%. The chain couples TRBV5-6 to TRBJ2-3, with TRBD2 identical over 11 bases. Sequencing used blood. The receptor was derived from a woman between 40 and 55 years old with Graves' hyperthyroidism that later progressed to Graves' ophthalmopathy. The CDR3 nucleotides read TGTGCCAGCAGCTTTAGCGGGAGGGGGGCAGATACGCAGTATTTT. Its translation is CASSFSGRGADTQYF.